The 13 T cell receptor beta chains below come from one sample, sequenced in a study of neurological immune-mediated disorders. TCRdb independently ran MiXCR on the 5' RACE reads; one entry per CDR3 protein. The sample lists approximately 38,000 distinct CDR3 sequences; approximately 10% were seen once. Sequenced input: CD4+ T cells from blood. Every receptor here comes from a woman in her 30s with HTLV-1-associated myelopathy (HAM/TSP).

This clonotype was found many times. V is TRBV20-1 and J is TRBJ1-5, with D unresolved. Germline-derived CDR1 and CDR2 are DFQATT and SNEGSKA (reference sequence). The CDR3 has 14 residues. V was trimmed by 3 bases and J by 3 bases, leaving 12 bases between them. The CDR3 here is CSARSSRYNQPQHF. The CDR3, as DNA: TGCAGTGCTAGGAGTTCTAGGTACAATCAGCCCCAGCATTTT.

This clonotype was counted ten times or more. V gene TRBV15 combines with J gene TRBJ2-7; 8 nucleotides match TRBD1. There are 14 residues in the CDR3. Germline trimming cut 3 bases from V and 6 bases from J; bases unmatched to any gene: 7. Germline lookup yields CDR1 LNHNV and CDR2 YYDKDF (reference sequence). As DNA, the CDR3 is TGTGCCACCAGCAGCCCAGGGGGCCATGCCGAGCAGTACTTC. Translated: CATSSPGGHAEQYF. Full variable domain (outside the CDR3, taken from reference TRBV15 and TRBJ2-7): DAMVIQNPRYQVTQFGKPVTLSCSQTLNHNVMYWYQQKSSQAPKLLFHYYDKDFNNEADTPDNFQSRRPNTSFCFLDIRSPGLGDTAMYLCATSSPGGHAEQYFGPGTRLTVT.

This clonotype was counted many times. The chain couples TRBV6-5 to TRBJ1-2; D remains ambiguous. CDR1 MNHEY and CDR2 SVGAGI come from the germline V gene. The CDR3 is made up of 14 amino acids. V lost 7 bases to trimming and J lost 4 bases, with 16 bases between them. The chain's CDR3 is CASKRRADSYGYTF. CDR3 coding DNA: TGTGCCAGCAAAAGACGGGCGGATTCCTATGGCTACACCTTC.

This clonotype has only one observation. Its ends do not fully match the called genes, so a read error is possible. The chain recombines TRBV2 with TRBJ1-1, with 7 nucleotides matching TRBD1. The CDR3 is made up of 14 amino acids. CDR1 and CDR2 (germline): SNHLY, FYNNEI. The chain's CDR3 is CASRIQGFSNETFF. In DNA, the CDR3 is TGTGCCAGCAGGATACAGGGGTTTAGCAATGAAACTTTCTTT.

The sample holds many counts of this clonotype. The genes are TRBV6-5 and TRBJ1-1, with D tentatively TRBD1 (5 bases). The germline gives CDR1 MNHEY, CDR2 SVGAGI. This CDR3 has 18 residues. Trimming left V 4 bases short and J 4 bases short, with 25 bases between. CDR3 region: CASSSGGYQTRVGTEAFF. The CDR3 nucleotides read TGTGCCAGCAGTTCCGGAGGATACCAAACCAGGGTGGGCACTGAAGCTTTCTTT.

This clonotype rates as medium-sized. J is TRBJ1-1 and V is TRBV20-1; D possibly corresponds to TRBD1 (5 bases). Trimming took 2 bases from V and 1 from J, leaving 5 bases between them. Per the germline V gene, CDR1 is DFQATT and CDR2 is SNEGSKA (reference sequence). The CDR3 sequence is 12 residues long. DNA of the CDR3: TGCAGTGCTAGACAGGGGAACACTGAAGCTTTCTTT. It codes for CSARQGNTEAFF.

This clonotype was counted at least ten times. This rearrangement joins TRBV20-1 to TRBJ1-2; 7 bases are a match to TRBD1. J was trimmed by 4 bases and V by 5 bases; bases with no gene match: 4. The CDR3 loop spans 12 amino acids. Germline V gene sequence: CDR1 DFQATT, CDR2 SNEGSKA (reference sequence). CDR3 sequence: CSAYRDSYGYTF. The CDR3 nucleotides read TGCAGTGCTTATCGGGACAGCTATGGCTACACCTTC.

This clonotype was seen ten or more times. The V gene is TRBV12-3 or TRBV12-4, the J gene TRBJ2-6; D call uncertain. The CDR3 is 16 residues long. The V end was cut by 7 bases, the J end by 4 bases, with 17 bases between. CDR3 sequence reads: CASNEAGPSGANVLTF. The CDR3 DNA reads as TGTGCCAGCAATGAGGCAGGACCATCGGGGGCCAACGTCCTGACTTTC.

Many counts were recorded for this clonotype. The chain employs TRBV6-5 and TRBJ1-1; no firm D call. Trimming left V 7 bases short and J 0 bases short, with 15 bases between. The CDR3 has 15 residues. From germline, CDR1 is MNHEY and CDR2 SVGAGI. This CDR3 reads CASTKGWGLNTEAFF. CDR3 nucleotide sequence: TGTGCCAGCACCAAAGGTTGGGGATTGAACACTGAAGCTTTCTTT.

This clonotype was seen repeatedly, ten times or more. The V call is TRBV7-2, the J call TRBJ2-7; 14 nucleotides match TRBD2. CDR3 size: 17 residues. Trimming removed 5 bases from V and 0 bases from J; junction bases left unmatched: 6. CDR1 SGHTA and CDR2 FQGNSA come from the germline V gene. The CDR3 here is CASSRTSGGSNSYEQYF. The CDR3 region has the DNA TGTGCCAGCAGCCGGACTAGCGGGGGGTCCAACTCCTACGAGCAGTACTTC.

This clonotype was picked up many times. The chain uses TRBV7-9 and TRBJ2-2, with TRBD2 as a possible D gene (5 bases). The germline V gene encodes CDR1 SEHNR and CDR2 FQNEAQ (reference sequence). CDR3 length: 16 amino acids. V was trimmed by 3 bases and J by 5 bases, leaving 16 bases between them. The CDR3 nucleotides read TGTGCCAGCAGCTTCACCACTAGTTCCGGAACCGGGGAGCTGTTTTTT. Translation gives CASSFTTSSGTGELFF.

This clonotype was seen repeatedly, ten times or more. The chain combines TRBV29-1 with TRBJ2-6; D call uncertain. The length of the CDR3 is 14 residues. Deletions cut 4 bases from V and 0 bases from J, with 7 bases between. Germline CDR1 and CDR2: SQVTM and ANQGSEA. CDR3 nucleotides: TGCAGCGTTGGTCTTAGCTCTGGGGCCAACGTCCTGACTTTC. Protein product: CSVGLSSGANVLTF.

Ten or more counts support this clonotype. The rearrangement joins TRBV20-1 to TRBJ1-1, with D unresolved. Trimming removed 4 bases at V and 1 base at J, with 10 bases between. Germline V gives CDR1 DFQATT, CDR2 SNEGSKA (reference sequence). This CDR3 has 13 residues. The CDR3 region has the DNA TGCAGTGCTAACCACGTGCAGAACACTGAAGCTTTCTTT. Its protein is CSANHVQNTEAFF.